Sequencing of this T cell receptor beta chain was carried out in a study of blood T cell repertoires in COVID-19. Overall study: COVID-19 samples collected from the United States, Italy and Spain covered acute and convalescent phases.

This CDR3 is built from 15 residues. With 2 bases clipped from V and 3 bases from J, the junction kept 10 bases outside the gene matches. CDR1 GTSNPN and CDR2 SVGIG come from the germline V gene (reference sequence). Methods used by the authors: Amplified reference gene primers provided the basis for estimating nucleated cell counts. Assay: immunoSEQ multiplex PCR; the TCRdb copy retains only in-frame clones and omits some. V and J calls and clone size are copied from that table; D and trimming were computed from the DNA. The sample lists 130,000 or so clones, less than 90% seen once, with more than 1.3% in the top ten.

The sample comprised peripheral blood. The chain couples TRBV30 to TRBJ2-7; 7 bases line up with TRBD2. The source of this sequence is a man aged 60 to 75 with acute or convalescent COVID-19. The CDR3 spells CAWSRGEGNFYEQYF. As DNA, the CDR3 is TGTGCCTGGAGTCGAGGGGAGGGGAACTTCTACGAGCAGTACTTC.